This T cell receptor (beta chain) is from a study of blood T cell repertoires in COVID-19. Sequencing was performed with immunoSEQ multiplex PCR; in TCRdb, only in-frame clones are kept and a portion is missing. This table has roughly 150,000 clones, 87% appearing once. This clone was seen a handful of times. Sequenced material: PBMCs or T cells enriched from blood (not recorded which). The source is a woman in her thirties or forties who had been exposed to COVID-19.

In nucleotides, the CDR3 is TGCGCCAGCAGCCCCCGGGGGGAGAACACTGAAGCTTTCTTT. Protein product: CASSPRGENTEAFF. This chain uses TRBV5-1 with TRBJ1-1; D might be TRBD1 (5 bases). CDR1 is SGHRS and CDR2 is YFSETQ in the germline V gene. This CDR3 has 14 residues. V was clipped by 4 bases and J by 1 base, with 11 bases between them.